Listed below are T cell receptor beta chains from one sample, sequenced in a study of CD8 T cells in ankylosing spondylitis. From the 5' RACE reads, TCRdb called clonotypes with MiXCR, one entry per CDR3 protein. The table has 200,000 to 250,000 distinct CDR3 sequences, around 20% seen once. The specimen sequenced was blood, either unsorted or a sorted T cell fraction (not recorded which). Receptors were obtained from a male donor with ankylosing spondylitis. CDR3s leave out the opening cysteine and the closing phenylalanine or tryptophan. The D gene is left open where the match is weak. The size entry is marked missing in some rows and otherwise reads once, few, many or a size class.

j_call d_call clone_size v_call cdr3_aa
TRBJ2-7 TRBD2 . TRBV6-1 ASRGDYYEQY
TRBJ2-1 . . TRBV7-8 ASIHHSSSYNEQF
TRBJ2-1 . few TRBV6-2/TRBV6-3 ASSYPQGEQF
TRBJ2-3 . many TRBV12-3/TRBV12-4 ASSLGTDTQY
TRBJ1-1 . . TRBV19 ASSMGGANTEAF
TRBJ2-7 TRBD1 . TRBV2 ASSVEDRGLDEQY
TRBJ1-2 . many TRBV4-1 ASSQEVGGLFYGYT
TRBJ1-1 TRBD1 . TRBV20-1 SASEDRGETEAF
TRBJ1-1 . many TRBV29-1 SVGLNTEAF
TRBJ2-7 . . TRBV27 ASSLSVGNEQY
TRBJ2-7 TRBD2 many TRBV4-2 ASSQTEGLAGAGQY
TRBJ1-1 TRBD1 . TRBV5-6 ASSGGQGGLEAF
TRBJ1-1 . . TRBV24-1 ATKETGGEAEAF
TRBJ2-2 TRBD2 few TRBV5-6 ASSFGTRAAGELF
TRBJ2-2 TRBD2 many TRBV25-1 ASSALEKRGALNTGELF
TRBJ2-5 . few TRBV12-3/TRBV12-4 ASSPPWGSGETQY
TRBJ1-1 TRBD1 . TRBV28 ASSLTGVNTEAF
TRBJ2-6 TRBD2 few TRBV5-1 ASSGGAGANVLT
TRBJ2-7 TRBD2 many TRBV9 ASSISGEGYYEQY
TRBJ2-1 . . TRBV2 ASSDRGREQF
TRBJ2-7 . . TRBV12-3/TRBV12-4 ASSLRQSYEQY
TRBJ2-2 . few TRBV7-2 ASSLFGWGSTGELF
TRBJ1-1 . few TRBV12-3/TRBV12-4 ASSLDLGAWEAF
TRBJ2-1 . . TRBV6-4 ASSADRSYNEQF
TRBJ1-2 . . TRBV20-1 SAVGGTTEMGYT
TRBJ2-1 TRBD2 . TRBV7-9 ASSSTSGRGYEQF
TRBJ1-2 . many TRBV5-1 ASSLEGSNYGYT
TRBJ2-1 . . TRBV7-8 ASSLGGGREQF
TRBJ2-1 . few TRBV14 ASSHWQGLGNEQF
TRBJ2-2 . . TRBV25-1 ASSERRAGENTGELF
TRBJ2-6 . . TRBV4-3 ASSTRVTGANVLT
TRBJ1-5 . . TRBV12-3/TRBV12-4 ASSLVGTGNQPQH
TRBJ2-1 TRBD1 few TRBV20-1 SATGTGLENEQF
TRBJ2-7 TRBD2 few TRBV5-1 ASSLRRSGAGTYEQY
TRBJ2-5 TRBD2 . TRBV7-9 ASSLGGLAIETQY
TRBJ2-1 TRBD2 many TRBV5-1 ASSPTSGGAPYNEQF
TRBJ2-7 TRBD1 . TRBV11-2 ASSLDRGLSYEQY
TRBJ1-4 TRBD1 few TRBV29-1 SVEDPGTENEKLF
TRBJ2-2 . . TRBV11-2 ASTTISEGVGTNTGELF
TRBJ2-1 TRBD1 . TRBV7-8 ASGRQGLYNEQF
TRBJ1-1 . many TRBV28 ASSSYVTNTEAF
TRBJ2-7 . . TRBV6-5 ASSAGGYEQY
TRBJ2-1 . few TRBV28 ASKGLNEQF
TRBJ1-2 . . TRBV30 AWNEPPDYGYT
TRBJ1-5 . few TRBV28 ASSLVAALSNQPQH
TRBJ1-6 . . TRBV20-1 SARNREPDSYNSPLH
TRBJ2-6 . . TRBV6-1 ASTSWAASGANVLT
TRBJ2-7 . few TRBV4-3 ASSQDWQISYEQY
TRBJ2-1 TRBD2 . TRBV13 ASRRGASGSEAEQF
TRBJ2-3 . . TRBV9 ASSEGTSTDTQY
TRBJ2-7 TRBD2 . TRBV6-1 ASCLAGFSYEQY
TRBJ2-7 . . TRBV9 ASSVHDSYEQY